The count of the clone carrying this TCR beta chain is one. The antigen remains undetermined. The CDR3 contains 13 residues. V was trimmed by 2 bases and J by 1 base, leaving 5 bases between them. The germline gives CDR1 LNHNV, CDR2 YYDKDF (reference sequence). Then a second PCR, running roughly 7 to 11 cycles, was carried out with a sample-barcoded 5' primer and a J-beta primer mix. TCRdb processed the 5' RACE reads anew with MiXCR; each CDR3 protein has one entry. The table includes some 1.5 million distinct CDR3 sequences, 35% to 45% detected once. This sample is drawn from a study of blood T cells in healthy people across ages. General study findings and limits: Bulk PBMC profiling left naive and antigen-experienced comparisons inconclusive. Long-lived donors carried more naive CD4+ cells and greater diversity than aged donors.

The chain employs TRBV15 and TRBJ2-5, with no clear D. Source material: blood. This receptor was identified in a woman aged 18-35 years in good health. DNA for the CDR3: TGTGCCACCAGCAGAATTATCCAAGAGACCCAGTACTTC. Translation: CATSRIIQETQYF.